A single sample is the source of the 30 T cell receptor beta chains below, sequenced in a study of blood T cells in healthy people across ages. PCR was performed a second time for about 7 to 12 cycles using a sample-barcoded 5' primer and a J-beta primer mix. From the 5' RACE reads, TCRdb called clonotypes with MiXCR, one entry per CDR3 protein. The repertoire holds 600,000 to 650,000 distinct CDR3 sequences, with 58% as singletons. The sequencing sample was made of blood. These receptors were collected from a man aged 60 to 69 in good health.

The J gene is TRBJ2-3, the V gene TRBV20-1; D may be TRBD2 (5 bases). The V gene's germline CDR1 is DFQATT and CDR2 SNEGSKA (reference sequence). V was shortened by 6 bases and J by 2 bases, with 9 bases between the two germline ends. This CDR3 spans 12 amino acids. CDR3 sequence reads: CSAPGDTDTQYF. In DNA, the CDR3 is TGCAGTGCGCCCGGGGACACAGATACGCAGTATTTT.

The rearrangement uses TRBV20-1 and TRBJ2-4; 11 bases fit TRBD1. After removal of 3 bases from V and 3 bases from J, the junction contained 1 base not matched to a gene. CDR3 length: 14 residues. The germline V gene has CDR1 DFQATT and CDR2 SNEGSKA (reference sequence). CDR3 protein: CSARGQGDKNIQYF. The CDR3 DNA sequence: TGCAGTGCTAGGGGACAGGGGGACAAAAACATTCAGTACTTC.

The CDR3 region is CASSQEGTPPYNEQFF. Here the CDR3 DNA reads TGTGCCAGCAGCCAAGAAGGGACTCCCCCCTACAATGAGCAGTTCTTC. This chain links TRBV4-2 with TRBJ2-1; D may be TRBD2 (6 bases). Between the trimmed V and J ends, which lost 0 bases and 2 bases, there was a span of 11 bases. The CDR3 sequence is 16 residues long. Germline CDR1 and CDR2: LGHNA and YNFKEQ.

The chain has TRBV6-1 and TRBJ1-1; 9 nucleotides line up with TRBD1. The CDR3 has 15 amino acids. From germline, CDR1 is MNHNS and CDR2 SASEGT. Germline trimming cut 6 bases from V and 3 bases from J; bases unmatched to any gene: 8. For the CDR3, the DNA is TGTGCCAGCAGACCCGGACAGGGGATGCACACTGAAGCTTTCTTT. It is translated as CASRPGQGMHTEAFF.

The CDR3 nucleotides are TGTGCCAGCAGCGTCAATCAGGGACTGGGGGAGACCCAGTACTTC. This gives the protein CASSVNQGLGETQYF. This chain connects TRBV7-6 to TRBJ2-5; D may be TRBD2 (6 bases). The germline gives CDR1 SGHVS, CDR2 FNYEAQ. V lost 5 bases and J 5 bases, leaving 18 bases between the germline ends. The CDR3 consists of 15 residues.

The V call is TRBV27, the J call TRBJ1-5, with TRBD1 identical over 7 bases. Germline V gene sequence: CDR1 MNHEY, CDR2 SMNVEV (reference sequence). The CDR3 runs to 13 residues. V was clipped by 5 bases and J by 7 bases; unmatched bases: 5. The CDR3 DNA sequence: TGTGCCAGCAGTCAACAGGGGAAGCAGCCCCAGCATTTT. It translates to CASSQQGKQPQHF.

The CDR3 nucleotides read TGTGCCAGCAGTGCAGACAGGGTCAAGCAGTTCTTC. It yields the protein CASSADRVKQFF. The V call is TRBV28, the J call TRBJ2-1; TRBD1 matches at 7 bases. The CDR3 loop spans 12 amino acids. V was clipped by 5 bases and J by 11 bases; unmatched bases: 6. CDR1 and CDR2 (germline): MDHEN, SYDVKM.

The chain uses TRBV7-2 and TRBJ1-4; D is undetermined. This CDR3 is built from 14 residues. Germline V lookup: CDR1 SGHTA, CDR2 FQGNSA. Trimming removed 10 bases from V and 8 bases from J, with 20 bases in between. CDR3 amino acids: CAISGRVLGEKLFF. CDR3 sequence (DNA): TGTGCCATCTCCGGGAGGGTATTGGGCGAAAAACTGTTTTTT.

V gene TRBV5-5 combines with J gene TRBJ1-2, with 7 bases lining up with TRBD1. The CDR3 is 14 residues long. Germline values: CDR1 SGHKS, CDR2 YYEKEE (reference sequence). V lost 2 bases to trimming and J lost 6 bases; unmatched junction nucleotides: 7. The CDR3 coding sequence is TGTGCCAGCAGCTTTGGACAGGACCTAAATGGCTACACCTTC. Translation gives CASSFGQDLNGYTF. Drawing the rest from reference TRBV5-5 and TRBJ1-2, the complete variable domain is DAGVTQSPTHLIKTRGQQVTLRCSPISGHKSVSWYQQVLGQGPQFIFQYYEKEERGRGNFPDRFSARQFPNYSSELNVNALLLGDSALYLCASSFGQDLNGYTFGSGTRLTVV.

Only a few counts were recorded for this clonotype. V gene TRBV15 combines with J gene TRBJ2-5; a possible D gene is TRBD1 (5 bases). CDR3 length equals 15 residues. Germline-derived CDR1 and CDR2 are LNHNV and YYDKDF (reference sequence). The V and J ends lost 3 bases and 4 bases respectively, with 15 bases between them. The CDR3 nucleotides are TGTGCCACCAGCAGGGGTTTGGGAAGGGGAGAGACCCAGTACTTC. Translated, it gives CATSRGLGRGETQYF.

This clonotype has more than one count but fewer than ten. This chain joins TRBV5-1 and TRBJ2-7; tentatively, D is TRBD2 (5 bases). The ends were cut back, 4 bases at V and 2 bases at J, with 22 bases in the middle. The germline gives CDR1 SGHRS, CDR2 YFSETQ. CDR3 length: 17 residues. CDR3 protein: CASSKRGTSEGTYEQYF. For the CDR3, the DNA is TGCGCCAGCAGCAAACGGGGTACCAGTGAGGGAACCTACGAGCAGTACTTC.

This chain connects TRBV4-1 to TRBJ1-1; D gene uncertain. Per the germline V gene, CDR1 is MGHRA and CDR2 is YSYEKL. The V and J ends lost 0 bases and 7 bases respectively, with 12 bases between them. The CDR3 sequence is 14 residues long. The CDR3 DNA sequence: TGCGCCAGCAGCCAAGATCCGGTCTCTAGTGAAGCTTTCTTT. Its translation: CASSQDPVSSEAFF.

Note on this clonotype: It is unclear where the CDR3 begins or ends on the DNA, so no DNA is shown, and the CDR3 is as TCRdb lists it. The chain links TRBV21-1 to TRBJ2-1; TRBD1, the D gene given by the table, was not confirmed from the DNA. TRBV21-1 is deemed a pseudogene. The CDR3 is 15 residues long, counting both termini. CDR3 in amino acids: CASIPGVGGGNEQFF.

Ten or more counts support this clonotype. V usage is TRBV10-2 and J usage is TRBJ2-1, with no clear D. Per germline, CDR1 WSHSY and CDR2 SAAADI. Trimming removed 3 bases at V and 4 bases at J, with 10 bases between. The CDR3 is 14 residues long. The DNA of the CDR3 is TGCGCCAGCAGTGACCTCGGACGATACAATGAGCAGTTCTTC. This gives the protein CASSDLGRYNEQFF.

This chain links TRBV5-1 with TRBJ1-4; tentative D call: TRBD1 (6 bases). The V end was cut by 2 bases, the J end by 7 bases, with 15 bases between. The CDR3 sequence is 15 residues long. Germline-derived CDR1 and CDR2 are SGHRS and YFSETQ. CDR3 protein: CASSLQGPGGEKLFF. For the CDR3, the DNA is TGCGCCAGCAGCTTACAGGGACCGGGCGGTGAAAAACTGTTTTTT.

The CDR3 spells CASSAGGQLDTQYF. The CDR3, as DNA: TGTGCCAGCAGTGCGGGTGGCCAGTTAGATACGCAGTATTTT. The chain is built from TRBV2 and TRBJ2-3; D call uncertain. The V gene's germline CDR1 is SNHLY and CDR2 FYNNEI. The CDR3 is 14 residues long. Trimming took 4 bases from V and 5 from J, leaving 13 bases between them.

This clonotype was observed a handful of times. DNA for the CDR3: TGTGCCAGCAGTTTATCCTGGGCGGGCAATTCACCCCTCCACTTT. This gives the protein CASSLSWAGNSPLHF. This sequence joins TRBV12-3 or TRBV12-4 and TRBJ1-6; D is undetermined. The ends were cut back, 2 bases at V and 7 bases at J, with 12 bases in the middle. This CDR3 contains 15 residues.

V and J are TRBV13 and TRBJ1-5; no definite D call. Trimming stripped 5 bases from V and 11 bases from J, with 10 bases between. The CDR3 is made up of 11 amino acids. Germline CDR1 PRHDT, CDR2 FYEKMQ (reference sequence). The CDR3 sequence is CASSTSSAQHF. CDR3 coding DNA: TGTGCCAGCAGCACCTCCTCGGCCCAGCATTTT. Together with reference TRBV13 and TRBJ1-5, the CDR3 gives the full variable domain: AAGVIQSPRHLIKEKRETATLKCYPIPRHDTVYWYQQGPGQDPQFLISFYEKMQSDKGSIPDRFSAQQFSDYHSELNMSSLELGDSALYFCASSTSSAQHFGDGTRLSIL.

The chain links TRBV4-2 to TRBJ2-2; 12 bases match TRBD2. CDR3 length: 17 amino acids. Trimming took 0 bases from V and 4 from J; bases not matched to a gene: 3. Germline V CDR1 and CDR2: LGHNA, YNFKEQ. CDR3 region: CASSQESGLAGTGELFF. Here the CDR3 DNA reads TGTGCCAGCAGCCAAGAATCGGGACTAGCGGGCACCGGGGAGCTGTTTTTT.

The chain uses TRBV6-5 and TRBJ2-1, with D unclear. Trimming pared 5 bases from V and 0 bases from J, leaving 11 bases between. The CDR3 length is 15 residues. In germline, CDR1 is MNHEY, CDR2 SVGAGI. The CDR3 nucleotides are TGTGCCAGCAGTGCCTTTAAAAGCTCCTACAATGAGCAGTTCTTC. Protein product: CASSAFKSSYNEQFF.

The chain has TRBV6-5 and TRBJ2-5; 7 bases are shared with TRBD2. V was clipped by 7 bases and J by 2 bases; unmatched bases: 16. The CDR3 runs 17 residues. CDR1 is MNHEY, CDR2 SVGAGI, per germline. The CDR3 DNA sequence: TGTGCCAGCAATTTAGGTTGGGGGGGAGGCCATCAAGAGACCCAGTACTTC. Translated: CASNLGWGGGHQETQYF.

This clonotype came up many times. The gene calls are TRBV2 and TRBJ1-6; TRBD1 matches at 9 bases. V shed 6 bases and J 8 bases; nucleotides not matched to a gene: 2. The V gene's germline CDR1 is SNHLY and CDR2 FYNNEI. CDR3 length: 13 amino acids. The CDR3 DNA reads TGTGCCAGCAGGGGACAGGGTCATTCACCCCTCCACTTT. The encoded protein is CASRGQGHSPLHF.

Regarding this clonotype: The junction does not match germline at one end; this may be a read error. This rearrangement joins TRBV12-3 or TRBV12-4 to TRBJ2-3, with D perhaps TRBD1 (5 bases). This CDR3 spans 13 amino acids. The DNA for the CDR3 is TGTGCCATCGACAGTATCGGCGCAGATACGGAGTATTTT. This translates into CAIDSIGADTEYF.

J is TRBJ2-5 and V is TRBV12-3 or TRBV12-4; D gene uncertain. Trimming stripped 5 bases from V and 2 bases from J, with 12 bases between. The length of the CDR3 is 14 residues. CDR3 protein: CASSPNDGQETQYF. Written as DNA, the CDR3 is TGTGCCAGCAGTCCAAATGATGGACAAGAGACCCAGTACTTC.

The chain is built from TRBV10-3 and TRBJ2-7, with D perhaps TRBD1 or TRBD2 (6 bases each). The CDR3 sequence is 14 residues long. CDR1 and CDR2 (germline): ENHRY, SYGVKD. V gave up 8 bases and J gave up 2 bases, with 16 bases separating them. CDR3 loop: CAIGRVGGTYEQYF. The CDR3 bases are TGTGCCATCGGTCGGGTGGGGGGCACCTACGAGCAGTACTTC.

As regards this clonotype: Just one base apart from a much larger clone, this may be a read error. In DNA form, the CDR3 reads TGTGCCAGCAAATGGAGAGGGGGCAGATCAGATGCGCAGTATTTT. Protein product: CASKWRGGRSDAQYF. This chain links TRBV12-3 or TRBV12-4 with TRBJ2-3; 7 bases agree with TRBD1. The CDR3 is made up of 15 amino acids.

At least ten counts were recorded for this clonotype. The rearrangement uses TRBV20-1 and TRBJ2-5; 9 positions match TRBD2. CDR1 and CDR2 from the germline V gene are DFQATT and SNEGSKA (reference sequence). After removal of 0 bases from V and 1 base from J, the junction contained 6 bases not matched to a gene. There are 16 residues in the CDR3. CDR3 amino acids: CSARDYLAGRQETQYF. For the CDR3, the DNA is TGCAGTGCTAGAGATTACCTAGCGGGACGCCAAGAGACCCAGTACTTC.

This clonotype was observed a single time. The rearrangement links TRBV5-1 to TRBJ2-7; D is perhaps TRBD1 (6 bases). TRBJ2-5 explains the end of the DNA better; the J call may be wrong. Germline CDR1 is SGHRS and CDR2 is YFSETQ. This CDR3 is 14 amino acids long. The CDR3 protein is CASSVTGNGETQYF. The CDR3 DNA reads TGCGCCAGCAGCGTAACAGGGAATGGGGAGACCCAGTACTTC.

Details on this clonotype: One junction end does not reproduce the germline sequence, and a read error may be involved. J is TRBJ1-1 and V is TRBV6-6; D is unclear. CDR1 is MNHNY, CDR2 SVGAGI, per germline (reference sequence). The CDR3 is made up of 13 amino acids. In DNA, the CDR3 is TGTACCAGCAGCTCACAGTCCAACACTGAAGCTTTCTTT. Translating it yields CTSSSQSNTEAFF.

The chain has TRBV13 and TRBJ2-5; 10 positions match TRBD2. Germline V gene sequence: CDR1 PRHDT, CDR2 FYEKMQ (reference sequence). This CDR3 contains 15 residues. The V and J ends lost 6 bases and 5 bases, in that order; junction bases with no gene match: 9. CDR3 amino acids: CASSSPAGGTETQYF. The CDR3 DNA reads TGTGCCAGCAGTTCCCCAGCGGGGGGGACGGAGACCCAGTACTTC.